Below, 11 T cell receptor beta chains from the same sample are listed, as sequenced in a study of cytomegalovirus exposure and HLA in healthy donors. The PCR made use of 60 Vbeta and 13 Jbeta primers. Sequenced by immunoSEQ multiplex PCR; TCRdb stores in-frame clones only, minus some. The sample lists approximately 250,000 clones, 85% occurring once. Sequenced: PBMCs. Source of these receptors: a girl aged 2 to 9 in good health and CMV-seronegative.

This clone was recorded only once. V usage is TRBV27 and J usage is TRBJ2-6; D call uncertain. V gave up 4 bases and J gave up 2 bases, with 15 bases separating them. Germline V gives CDR1 MNHEY, CDR2 SMNVEV (reference sequence). The CDR3 length is 17 residues. The CDR3 DNA is TGTGCCAGCAGTTACTTGCGAGCCCCTCCTGGGGCCAACGTCCTGACTTTC. It codes for CASSYLRAPPGANVLTF.

V and J are TRBV5-1 and TRBJ2-2, with 7 bases lining up with TRBD1. CDR1 is SGHRS and CDR2 is YFSETQ in the germline V gene. V lost 3 bases, J lost 0 bases, and 2 bases stayed unmatched. The CDR3 has 15 residues. CDR3 loop: CASSYQGANTGELFF. Here the CDR3 DNA reads TGCGCCAGCAGCTACCAGGGGGCGAACACCGGGGAGCTGTTTTTT. The whole variable domain, filled in from reference TRBV5-1 and TRBJ2-2, reads KAGVTQTPRYLIKTRGQQVTLSCSPISGHRSVSWYQQTPGQGLQFLFEYFSETQRNKGNFPGRFSGRQFSNSRSEMNVSTLELGDSALYLCASSYQGANTGELFFGEGSRLTVL.

The chain recombines TRBV7-7 with TRBJ1-2; D not resolved. Germline CDR1 SSHAT, CDR2 FNYEAQ (reference sequence). The V end was cut by 1 base, the J end by 0 bases, with 30 bases between. The CDR3 totals 22 residues. In DNA form, the CDR3 reads TGTGCCAGCAGCTTAGTTGTTTCGGGGAGAGGTTTGGTTACCCGCGCTAACTATGGCTACACCTTC. It specifies CASSLVVSGRGLVTRANYGYTF.

This chain links TRBV7-8 with TRBJ2-5; 8 bases line up with TRBD1. This CDR3 is 14 amino acids long. V lost 4 bases, J lost 2 bases, and 3 bases stayed unmatched. Germline V gene data show CDR1 as SGHVS and CDR2 as FQNEAQ. CDR3 residues: CASSSRTGQETQYF. The CDR3 DNA follows: TGTGCCAGCAGCTCCAGGACAGGGCAAGAGACCCAGTACTTC.

V usage is TRBV6-1 and J usage is TRBJ1-1; D unresolved. This CDR3 is built from 11 residues. V lost 7 bases and J lost 4, with 7 bases in between. The V gene's germline CDR1 is MNHNS and CDR2 SASEGT. CDR3 nucleotides: TGTGCCAGCACTCGGGGCACTGAAGCTTTCTTT. It codes for CASTRGTEAFF.

The genes are TRBV2 and TRBJ2-1, with 10 bases fitting TRBD2. In germline, CDR1 is SNHLY, CDR2 FYNNEI. With V trimmed by 6 bases and J by 4 bases, 6 bases remained unmatched. The CDR3 covers 15 residues. CDR3 amino acids: CASRSSGRSYNEQFF. The DNA for the CDR3 is TGTGCCAGCAGGAGTAGCGGGAGGAGTTACAATGAGCAGTTCTTC. Full variable domain (outside the CDR3, taken from reference TRBV2 and TRBJ2-1): EPEVTQTPSHQVTQMGQEVILRCVPISNHLYFYWYRQILGQKVEFLVSFYNNEISEKSEIFDDQFSVERPDGSNFTLKIRSTKLEDSAMYFCASRSSGRSYNEQFFGPGTRLTVL.

As to this clone: The sample contains more than one DNA sequence encoding this CDR3. V is TRBV27 and J is TRBJ1-5; tentatively, D is TRBD1 (5 bases). Trimming pared 3 bases from V and 6 bases from J, leaving 9 bases between. This CDR3 contains 13 residues. Germline loops: CDR1 MNHEY, CDR2 SMNVEV (reference sequence). The CDR3 nucleotides read TGTGCCAGCAGTTTGGGGCGCGGTCAGCCCCAGCATTTT. This codes for CASSLGRGQPQHF.

This clone was seen once. This rearrangement joins TRBV14 to TRBJ1-2; 7 nucleotides match TRBD1. The trim removed 2 bases at V and 4 bases at J, leaving 7 bases unmatched. Germline values: CDR1 SGHDN, CDR2 FVKESK. The CDR3 contains 15 residues. The CDR3 DNA reads as TGTGCCAGCAGCCAAATAAGGGGGCCGGGCTATGGCTACACCTTC. It is translated as CASSQIRGPGYGYTF.

V and J are TRBV11-2 and TRBJ2-7; tentative D call: TRBD1 (5 bases). V was clipped by 3 bases and J by 0 bases, with 21 bases between them. Germline loops: CDR1 SGHAT, CDR2 FQNNGV. The CDR3 is made up of 18 amino acids. CDR3 amino acids: CASSLQGVSATHSYEQYF. In DNA form, the CDR3 reads TGTGCCAGCAGCTTGCAAGGGGTCAGCGCGACGCACTCCTACGAGCAGTACTTC.

V and J are TRBV15 and TRBJ2-7, with 11 bases aligning to TRBD1. The CDR3 runs to 17 residues. Germline CDR1 is LNHNV and CDR2 is YYDKDF (reference sequence). Trimming removed 0 bases from V and 6 bases from J; junction bases left unmatched: 10. CDR3 sequence: CATSRDLGGTGGFEQYF. In DNA, the CDR3 is TGTGCCACCAGCAGAGATCTCGGTGGGACAGGGGGTTTCGAGCAGTACTTC.

The chain combines TRBV5-1 with TRBJ1-1, with TRBD1 matching over 7 bases. The CDR3 sequence is 15 residues long. CDR1 is SGHRS, CDR2 YFSETQ, per germline. With 2 bases clipped from V and 5 bases from J, the junction kept 9 bases outside the gene matches. The CDR3 nucleotides are TGCGCCAGCAGCTTAGATTGGTCAGGGGGGACTGAAGCTTTCTTT. It yields the protein CASSLDWSGGTEAFF.